The clone carrying this T cell receptor beta chain was picked up one time. The data originate from a study of siplizumab effects on memory and regulatory T cells. Germline CDR1 is SNHLY and CDR2 is FYNNEI. This CDR3 spans 15 amino acids. V gave up 7 bases and J gave up 0 bases, with 13 bases separating them. TCRdb's copy holds only in-frame clones and misses some; the assay was immunoSEQ multiplex PCR. Of about 69,000 clones listed, over 80% were seen once; the top ten hold around 1.6%. This sequence was found in a human donor in good health. Sequencing was performed on Tregs sorted from blood. The chain couples TRBV2 to TRBJ2-1, with TRBD1 as a possible D gene (6 bases). The DNA of the CDR3 is TGTGCCAGCAACCGAGACAGGAGCTCCTACAATGAGCAGTTCTTC. Translated: CASNRDRSSYNEQFF.